The sequence of this T cell receptor beta chain was determined in a study of post-analysis software for immune sequencing data. Study information: The disease courses covered relapsing-remitting, secondary progressive and progressive-relapsing multiple sclerosis. General study results and limits: Clustering by F measure revealed strong co-clustering among samples prepared together in one batch. Elevated frequency relative to controls characterized roughly five TRBV segments in patients, TRBV5-6, TRBV5-1 and TRBV20-1 among them. The normalized Chao1 diversity of multiple sclerosis patients was significantly lower than that of controls.

TCR beta libraries were prepared from cDNA with unique molecular identifiers. TCRdb itself ran the PCR reads through MiXCR, one entry per CDR3 protein. The sample carries hundreds of thousands of distinct CDR3 sequences, 39% recorded once. Worth noting for this clonotype: The antigen is unknown.

Germline CDR1 SGHAT, CDR2 FQNNGV. V was clipped by 0 bases and J by 0 bases; unmatched bases: 5. The CDR3 totals 17 residues. Sequenced: blood. The rearrangement uses TRBV11-2 and TRBJ2-4; 7 bases are a match to TRBD1. This sequence originates from a girl aged 2 to 10 with multiple sclerosis. The CDR3 sequence: CASSLDPQGPAKNIQYF. The CDR3 DNA reads as TGTGCCAGCAGCTTAGACCCACAGGGGCCAGCCAAAAACATTCAGTACTTC.